A selection of T cell receptor beta chains follows, all from one sample in a study of vaccination and CD4 T cells after COVID-19. Their antigens are not known. TCRdb called the PCR reads again in MiXCR, with one record for every CDR3 protein. In the table there are 13,000 or so distinct CDR3 sequences, approximately 40% of which are singletons. Sequences were obtained from CD4+ T cells from blood, cultured in vitro. The receptors stem from a human donor who had recovered from COVID-19. The CDR3 runs from the conserved cysteine through the conserved F or W. Each record gives: J gene, V gene, CDR3 protein.

TRBJ1-3 TRBV19 CASSRRGSGDTIYF
TRBJ2-5 TRBV6-1 CASRGEYRQETQYF
TRBJ1-5 TRBV19 CASSRGGTNQPQHF
TRBJ1-2 TRBV27 CASSARTGGGYTF
TRBJ2-7 TRBV6-1 CASNPGQGRAYEQYF
TRBJ1-2 TRBV30 CAGRMRGYTF
TRBJ2-7 TRBV11-3 CASSFQDRGEQYF
TRBJ2-1 TRBV3-1 CASSSMGLAGDPANEQFF
TRBJ1-1 TRBV7-2 CASSQKDRVGAFF
TRBJ1-6 TRBV5-1 CASTPGPGGKSPLHF
TRBJ1-1 TRBV5-1 CASSLETENTEAFF
TRBJ2-7 TRBV27 CASSFLPGPYEQYF
TRBJ2-1 TRBV5-4 CASSSDSYNEQFF
TRBJ1-2 TRBV11-2 CASSLFVGGYTF
TRBJ2-5 TRBV7-6 CASSGYTGIKQETQYF
TRBJ1-5 TRBV19 CASSILTGTGGGPQHF
TRBJ1-1 TRBV10-3 CAISEGAGAEAFF
TRBJ2-5 TRBV27 CASSSFREETQYF
TRBJ1-2 TRBV30 CAWVGQGLGGYTF
TRBJ1-2 TRBV6-1 CASSTGGGAYGYTF
TRBJ2-5 TRBV29-1 CSVGTVLQETQYF
TRBJ1-1 TRBV5-1 CASSLVGQGNAEAFF
TRBJ1-2 TRBV29-1 CSFSRYRGTDGYTF
TRBJ2-2 TRBV20-1 CSAMRWGANTGELFF
TRBJ1-5 TRBV19 CASSNPFGPQHF
TRBJ1-6 TRBV10-1 CASWGGRRSSYNSPLHF
TRBJ1-5 TRBV6-2/TRBV6-3 CASSPQGHSNQPQHF
TRBJ2-5 TRBV20-1 CSARVTGGRDSGGQYF
TRBJ1-5 TRBV7-9 CASSSDRVDQPQHF
TRBJ2-2 TRBV15 CATSSAGQGFGGELFF
TRBJ2-1 TRBV19 CASSITHGVGTYNEQFF
TRBJ2-7 TRBV19 CASSYSPGQVEQYF
TRBJ2-5 TRBV27 CASKFWQGTQETQYF
TRBJ2-1 TRBV6-5 CASSYEASSYNEQFF
TRBJ1-2 TRBV11-2 CASSSIGGNGYTF